The rows below give T cell receptor beta chains drawn from one sample of a study of T-cell memory formation after mild COVID-19. TCRdb reprocessed the 5' RACE reads with MiXCR, giving one entry per CDR3 protein. The data contain under 200,000 distinct CDR3 sequences, 11% of them seen just once; the ten biggest clones take up roughly 3.8%. Sequenced input: PBMCs or a T cell subset sorted from them (not recorded which). The receptors shown here come from a man aged 18 to 35 who had mild COVID-19 (a few samples of this study predate the infection). Cell type and time point are not known. The CDR3 runs from the conserved cysteine through the conserved F or W.

CDR3aa,v_gene,j_gene
CAIKGTTFTDTQYF,TRBV10-3,TRBJ2-3
CASSFGTSGLETQYF,TRBV11-1,TRBJ2-5
CASSHRTSGEYNEQFF,TRBV12-3/TRBV12-4,TRBJ2-1
CASSPSGTGLHF,TRBV5-1,TRBJ1-5
CASSQWGSGANVLTF,TRBV7-3,TRBJ2-6
CASSGGQKETQYF,TRBV9,TRBJ2-5
CASSYTGESSPLHF,TRBV6-5,TRBJ1-6
CASSTRQGSYEQYF,TRBV19,TRBJ2-7
CASSQGVISDEQFF,TRBV4-2,TRBJ2-1
CASSFRAGELFF,TRBV7-2,TRBJ2-2
CASSRGTVKSYEQYF,TRBV5-5,TRBJ2-7
CATKDRDGRYEQYF,TRBV24-1,TRBJ2-7
CASSQYWDTIYF,TRBV3-1,TRBJ1-3
CATSRGQGNQPQHF,TRBV6-5,TRBJ1-5
CASSGQGRQFF,TRBV28,TRBJ2-1
CASSRDRGAPGNTIYF,TRBV16,TRBJ1-3
CASSDEGRQPQHF,TRBV2,TRBJ1-5
CASSSGSNQPQHF,TRBV7-3,TRBJ1-5
CSAGGRPNQPQHF,TRBV29-1,TRBJ1-5
CASSIGGFGGQPQHF,TRBV19,TRBJ1-5
CASSLRGLAGGPTDTQYF,TRBV7-2,TRBJ2-3
CASSQVSLVTYNEQFF,TRBV4-1,TRBJ2-1